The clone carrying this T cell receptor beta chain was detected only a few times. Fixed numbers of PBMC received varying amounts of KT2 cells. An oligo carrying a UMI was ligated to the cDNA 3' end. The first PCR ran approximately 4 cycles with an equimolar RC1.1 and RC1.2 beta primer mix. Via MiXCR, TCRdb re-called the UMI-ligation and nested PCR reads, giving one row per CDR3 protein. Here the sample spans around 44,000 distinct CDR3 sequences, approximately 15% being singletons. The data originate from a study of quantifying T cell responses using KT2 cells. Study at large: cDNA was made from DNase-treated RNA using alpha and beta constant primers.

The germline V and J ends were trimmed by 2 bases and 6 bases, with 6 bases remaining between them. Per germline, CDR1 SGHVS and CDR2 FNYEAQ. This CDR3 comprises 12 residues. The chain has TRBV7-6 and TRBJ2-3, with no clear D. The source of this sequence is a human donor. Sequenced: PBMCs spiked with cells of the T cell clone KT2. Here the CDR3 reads CASSLLLDTQYF. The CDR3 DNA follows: TGTGCCAGCAGCTTACTCCTGGATACGCAGTATTTT.